This T cell receptor beta chain derives from a study of blood T cell repertoires in COVID-19. The germline V gene has CDR1 LNHDA and CDR2 SQIVND (reference sequence). The CDR3 has 15 residues. Trimming cost V 8 bases and J 6 bases; bases outside gene matches: 10. Measured with immunoSEQ multiplex PCR; TCRdb has only the in-frame clones, and not every one. Among about 76,000 clones listed, roughly 87% were seen once. Sequenced: peripheral blood. The chain employs TRBV19 and TRBJ2-1, with 10 bases that match TRBD2. The source of this sequence is a young man with acute or convalescent COVID-19. The CDR3 protein is CASPAGTSDRNEQFF. The CDR3 nucleotides are TGTGCCAGTCCCGCCGGGACTAGCGACCGCAATGAGCAGTTCTTC.